The 8 T cell receptor beta chains below were found in one sample sequenced in a study of blood T cell repertoires in COVID-19. Some clones are missing from TCRdb's copy, which holds only in-frame ones; the method was immunoSEQ multiplex PCR. The sample contains fewer than 400,000 clones, roughly 90% of which appear only once. Sequencing was carried out using PBMCs or T cells enriched from blood (not recorded which). The receptors stem from a woman younger than 45 who had been exposed to COVID-19.

The gene calls are TRBV7-9 and TRBJ2-5; 7 bases line up with TRBD1. V was clipped by 8 bases and J by 5 bases; unmatched bases: 11. The CDR3 consists of 14 residues. CDR1 and CDR2 from the germline V gene are SEHNR and FQNEAQ (reference sequence). CDR3 sequence: CASLDRTGFETQYF. In nucleotides, the CDR3 is TGTGCCAGCTTAGACCGGACAGGCTTCGAGACCCAGTACTTC.

The chain combines TRBV24-1 with TRBJ2-5; maybe TRBD2 (6 bases). Deletions cut 4 bases from V and 4 bases from J, with 15 bases between. The CDR3 consists of 15 residues. Germline-derived CDR1 and CDR2 are KGHDR and SFDVKD. The CDR3 loop reads CATSDPRRGGETQYF. CDR3 nucleotides: TGTGCCACCAGTGACCCCCGGAGGGGCGGAGAGACCCAGTACTTC.

This rearrangement joins TRBV6-6 to TRBJ2-3, with D possibly being TRBD2 (6 bases). V was shortened by 6 bases and J by 8 bases, with 12 bases between the two germline ends. The CDR3 is made up of 12 amino acids. CDR1 and CDR2 from the germline V gene are MNHNY and SVGAGI (reference sequence). The CDR3 DNA is TGTGCCAGCAGGGGGGGACTGGGTACGCAGTATTTT. Translation gives CASRGGLGTQYF.

The chain has TRBV6-2 or TRBV6-3 and TRBJ2-7; D ambiguous. The CDR3 runs 14 residues. Germline CDR1 is MNHEY and CDR2 is SVGEGT. Trimming left V 2 bases short and J 5 bases short, with 13 bases between. The CDR3 DNA reads as TGTGCCAGCAGTTACCTTTCCCCCGTCCACGAGCAGTACTTC. Its protein product is CASSYLSPVHEQYF.

V usage is TRBV5-1 and J usage is TRBJ2-7, with 9 nucleotides matching TRBD1. There are 14 residues in the CDR3. Losses at the gene ends were 5 bases for V and 2 bases for J; bases not matched to a gene: 5. CDR1 and CDR2 (germline): SGHRS, YFSETQ. CDR3 nucleotides: TGCGCCAGCAGAATGGGACAGGGAGCCTACGAGCAGTACTTC. Residues: CASRMGQGAYEQYF.

The rearrangement links TRBV5-1 to TRBJ1-6; the D is unclear. Per the germline V gene, CDR1 is SGHRS and CDR2 is YFSETQ. V shed 0 bases and J shed 0 bases, with 10 bases lying between them. The CDR3 sequence is 17 residues long. CDR3 in amino acids: CASSLESGSSYNSPLHF. CDR3 nucleotide sequence: TGCGCCAGCAGCTTGGAGTCGGGGAGCTCCTATAATTCACCCCTCCACTTT.

The gene calls are TRBV5-1 and TRBJ2-5; unclear D gene. Germline V gene sequence: CDR1 SGHRS, CDR2 YFSETQ. V lost 1 base to trimming and J lost 2 bases, with 6 bases between them. CDR3 length: 13 residues. The CDR3 DNA reads as TGCGCCAGCAGCTTGATTCAGCAAGAGACCCAGTACTTC. Encoded protein: CASSLIQQETQYF.

The gene calls are TRBV27 and TRBJ1-2, with TRBD1 matching over 9 bases. V lost 6 bases, J lost 2 bases, and 10 bases stayed unmatched. The CDR3 is made up of 16 amino acids. The V gene's germline CDR1 is MNHEY and CDR2 SMNVEV (reference sequence). CDR3 nucleotides: TGTGCCAGCAGGGGGATTCGGACAGGGGCAAACTATGGCTACACCTTC. It is translated as CASRGIRTGANYGYTF.